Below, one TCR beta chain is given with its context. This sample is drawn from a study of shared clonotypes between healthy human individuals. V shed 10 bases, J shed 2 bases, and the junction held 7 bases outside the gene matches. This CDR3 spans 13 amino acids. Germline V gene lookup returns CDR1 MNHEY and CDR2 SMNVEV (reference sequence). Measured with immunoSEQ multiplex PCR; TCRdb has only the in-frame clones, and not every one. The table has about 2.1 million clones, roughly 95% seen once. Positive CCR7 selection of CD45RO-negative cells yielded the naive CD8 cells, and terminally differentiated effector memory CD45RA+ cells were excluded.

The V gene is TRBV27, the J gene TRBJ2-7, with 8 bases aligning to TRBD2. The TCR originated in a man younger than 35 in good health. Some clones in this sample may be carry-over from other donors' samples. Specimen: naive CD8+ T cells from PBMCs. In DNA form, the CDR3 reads TGTGCCACCCGGGGGGGCAATCCCTACGAGCAGTACTTC. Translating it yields CATRGGNPYEQYF.